This entry lists 14 T cell receptor beta chains sequenced from one sample in a study of T cell responses to AZD1222 COVID-19 vaccine. Only in-frame clones appear in the TCRdb table, and some are missing; sequencing was by immunoSEQ multiplex PCR. The sample includes 94,000 or so clones, approximately 87% seen only once; the top ten take about 25%. The material was peripheral blood, obtained on day 0 of AZD1222 vaccination. These receptors all come from an adult in good health.

This rearrangement joins TRBV29-1 to TRBJ2-3; D assignment may be TRBD1 or TRBD2 (5 bases each). Germline assignment: CDR1 SQVTM and CDR2 ANQGSEA. Trimming pared 3 bases from V and 1 base from J, leaving 11 bases between. The CDR3 covers 14 residues. The CDR3 nucleotides are TGCAGCGTTGAGAGTGGGGACGGCACAGATACGCAGTATTTT. It specifies CSVESGDGTDTQYF.

The chain couples TRBV18 to TRBJ2-5; D not resolved. Germline CDR1 is KGHSH and CDR2 is LQKENI. CDR3 length: 14 residues. Trimming removed 6 bases from V and 1 base from J, with 12 bases in between. The CDR3 here is CASSPSSSQETQYF. CDR3 nucleotides: TGTGCCAGCTCCCCCAGTAGCAGCCAAGAGACCCAGTACTTC.

The V call is TRBV28, the J call TRBJ1-3; D remains ambiguous. The germline V gene encodes CDR1 MDHEN and CDR2 SYDVKM. The CDR3 has 15 residues. With 8 bases removed from V and 2 bases from J, the gap between germline ends came to 16 bases. In DNA form, the CDR3 reads TGTGCCAGCGGGGATAGAGGTACGCCTGGAAACACCATATATTTT. Residues: CASGDRGTPGNTIYF. Looking up the rest from reference TRBV28 and TRBJ1-3 gives the full variable domain: DVKVTQSSRYLVKRTGEKVFLECVQDMDHENMFWYRQDPGLGLRLIYFSYDVKMKEKGDIPEGYSVSREKKERFSLILESASTNQTSMYLCASGDRGTPGNTIYFGEGSWLTVV.

The chain couples TRBV3-1 (or the pseudogene TRBV3-2) to TRBJ2-1; tentative D call: TRBD1 (7 bases). Per germline, CDR1 LGHDT and CDR2 YNNKEL (reference sequence). V lost 0 bases and J lost 12, with 12 bases in between. The CDR3 is made up of 13 amino acids. In nucleotides, the CDR3 is TGTGCCAGCAGCCAAGATCCGCAGGGGGGGCAGTTCTTC. Translating it yields CASSQDPQGGQFF.

The chain is built from TRBV6-2 or TRBV6-3 and TRBJ1-5; tentatively, D is TRBD1 (6 bases). Germline V lookup: CDR1 MNHEY, CDR2 SVGEGT. The CDR3 sequence is 13 residues long. Trimming left V 5 bases short and J 7 bases short, with 12 bases between. The CDR3 loop reads CASSRGYSQPQHF. The CDR3 DNA follows: TGTGCCAGCAGTAGGGGGTACAGCCAGCCCCAGCATTTT.

V usage is TRBV20-1 and J usage is TRBJ2-1; perhaps D is TRBD1 or TRBD2 (6 bases each). Germline values: CDR1 DFQATT, CDR2 SNEGSKA (reference sequence). The V and J ends lost 6 bases and 6 bases respectively, with 9 bases between them. The length of the CDR3 is 11 residues. In DNA, the CDR3 is TGCAGTGCCGGAGGGGGCAATGAGCAGTTCTTC. Translation gives CSAGGGNEQFF.

This clone is medium-sized (0.01 to 0.1%). The V and J genes are TRBV27 and TRBJ2-2; perhaps TRBD2 as D (6 bases). CDR3 length: 16 amino acids. The germline V gene has CDR1 MNHEY and CDR2 SMNVEV (reference sequence). The germline V and J ends were trimmed by 5 bases and 0 bases, with 13 bases remaining between them. The CDR3 region has the DNA TGTGCCAGCAGTCCCCTGAGGAGGGCGAACACCGGGGAGCTGTTTTTT. It yields the protein CASSPLRRANTGELFF.

This rearrangement joins TRBV27 to TRBJ1-4; D gene uncertain. CDR3 length: 16 amino acids. Germline loops: CDR1 MNHEY, CDR2 SMNVEV (reference sequence). V gave up 3 bases and J gave up 1 base, with 12 bases separating them. The CDR3 nucleotides are TGTGCCAGCAGTTTTAGAGCCCTCCAAACTAATGAAAAACTGTTTTTT. Translating it yields CASSFRALQTNEKLFF.

The V and J genes are TRBV7-8 and TRBJ2-1; tentatively, D is TRBD1 or TRBD2 (5 bases each). There are 12 residues in the CDR3. V lost 5 bases and J lost 9, with 11 bases in between. CDR1 is SGHVS and CDR2 is FQNEAQ in the germline V gene. The DNA of the CDR3 is TGTGCCAGCAGCCCAGGGAGTATTGAGCAGTTCTTC. Protein product: CASSPGSIEQFF. The complete variable domain, with remaining parts taken from reference TRBV7-8 and TRBJ2-1, reads GAGVSQSPRYKVAKRGQDVALRCDPISGHVSLFWYQQALGQGPEFLTYFQNEAQLDKSGLPSDRFFAERPEGSVSTLKIQRTQQEDSAVYLCASSPGSIEQFFGPGTRLTVL.

The chain is built from TRBV7-2 and TRBJ2-7, with 9 bases matching TRBD2. CDR3 size: 15 residues. Germline CDR1 SGHTA, CDR2 FQGNSA. V lost 2 bases, J lost 2 bases, and 4 bases stayed unmatched. For the CDR3, the DNA is TGTGCCAGCAGCTTACACGGGACTAGCCCCTACGAGCAGTACTTC. It yields the protein CASSLHGTSPYEQYF. The complete variable domain, with remaining parts taken from reference TRBV7-2 and TRBJ2-7, reads GAGVSQSPSNKVTEKGKDVELRCDPISGHTALYWYRQSLGQGLEFLIYFQGNSAPDKSGLPSDRFSAERTGGSVSTLTIQRTQQEDSAVYLCASSLHGTSPYEQYFGPGTRLTVT.

The chain links TRBV7-6 to TRBJ2-2; tentatively, D is TRBD2 (6 bases). This CDR3 is built from 17 residues. The ends were cut back, 5 bases at V and 3 bases at J, with 19 bases in the middle. Per the germline V gene, CDR1 is SGHVS and CDR2 is FNYEAQ. The CDR3 DNA sequence: TGTGCCAGCAGCCAAGGAGGGGCTAGCGAATACACCGGGGAGCTGTTTTTT. This translates into CASSQGGASEYTGELFF.

The CDR3 nucleotides are TGTGCCAGCAGTCACAGGGGCGGGGGCACAGATACGCAGTATTTT. Translated, it gives CASSHRGGGTDTQYF. The chain couples TRBV6-5 to TRBJ2-3, with D possibly being TRBD1 (7 bases). CDR1 MNHEY and CDR2 SVGAGI come from the germline V gene. The length of the CDR3 is 15 residues. V was shortened by 5 bases and J by 1 base, with 13 bases between the two germline ends.

The chain has TRBV7-3 and TRBJ2-2, with D perhaps matching TRBD2 (5 bases). Germline CDR1 SGHTA, CDR2 FQGTGA. Trimming removed 4 bases from V and 7 bases from J, with 7 bases in between. CDR3 length equals 12 residues. The CDR3 nucleotides read TGTGCCAGCAGCTCGGGGTTCGGGGAGCTGTTTTTT. This encodes CASSSGFGELFF.

This chain connects TRBV27 to TRBJ1-2; a possible D gene is TRBD1 (6 bases). The CDR3 has 15 residues. Germline loops: CDR1 MNHEY, CDR2 SMNVEV (reference sequence). V gave up 6 bases and J gave up 5 bases, with 19 bases separating them. The CDR3, as DNA: TGTGCCAGCAGCACCACCATACAGGGATTATATGGCTACACCTTC. Its protein product is CASSTTIQGLYGYTF.